These T cell receptor beta chains were read from a single sample in a study of cytomegalovirus exposure and HLA in healthy donors. TCRdb's copy holds only in-frame clones and misses some; the assay was immunoSEQ multiplex PCR. The repertoire holds some 180,000 clones, roughly 73% seen once, with about 2% in the top ten. What was sequenced was PBMCs. Every receptor here comes from a woman in her 30s in good health and CMV-seronegative. Both conserved end residues are part of each CDR3. D genes are given only for firm matches. A row's size may be missing; if present it is once, few, many or a size class.

>TRBD2|TRBJ2-3|-|TRBV5-1
TGCGCCAGCAGCTTGGTTCCCCTAGCGGGGAGGGGAGATACGCAGTATTTT
CASSLVPLAGRGDTQYF
>TRBD1|TRBJ2-3|-|TRBV19
TGTGCCAGTAGTCTCAGAGGCCCGTGGGCAGGGGGAAGCACAGATACGCAGTATTTT
CASSLRGPWAGGSTDTQYF
>-|TRBJ2-5|once|TRBV6-1
TGTGCCAGCAGTGAAGTTGGGGGGTTGGAGACCCAGTACTTC
CASSEVGGLETQYF
>TRBD1|TRBJ1-1|-|TRBV27
TGTGCCAGCAGTGTCGCCGGGACAGGGATTGAAGCTTTCTTT
CASSVAGTGIEAFF
>TRBD1|TRBJ2-6|-|TRBV18
TGTGCCAGCTCGCTGCTCCCGGGACAGGGTTTCTCTGGGGCCAACGTCCTGACTTTC
CASSLLPGQGFSGANVLTF
>-|TRBJ2-1|-|TRBV4-1
TGCGCCAGCAGCCAAGAGATCGGGTATGAGCAGTTCTTC
CASSQEIGYEQFF
>TRBD1|TRBJ1-6|-|TRBV4-3
TGCGCCAGCAGCCAAGAAGAGGGACAGACCTATAATTCACCCCTCCACTTT
CASSQEEGQTYNSPLHF
>TRBD2|TRBJ2-7|-|TRBV4-1
TGCGCCAGCAGCCAAGGTCTAGCGGGGGCGGGCGAGCAGTACTTC
CASSQGLAGAGEQYF
>TRBD1|TRBJ1-2|-|TRBV4-1
TGTGCCAGCAGCCAAGATCGGCCCAGGGGGCGGTATGGCTACACCTTC
CASSQDRPRGRYGYTF
>TRBD2|TRBJ2-1|-|TRBV15
TGTGCCACCAGCAGTGGACTAGCGGGAACCTACAATGAGCAGTTCTTC
CATSSGLAGTYNEQFF
>-|TRBJ2-1|few|TRBV6-1
TGTGCCAGCGGGAAAGGGGCGACTCTATACAATGAGCAGTTCTTC
CASGKGATLYNEQFF
>-|TRBJ1-1|-|TRBV6-5
TGTGCCAGCAGTTATATCGAAACGGGGTCCGGCCGAGCTTTCTTT
CASSYIETGSGRAFF
>-|TRBJ2-2|-|TRBV7-7
TGTGCCAGCAGCCTCCGGGGGAACACCGGGGAGCTGTTTTTT
CASSLRGNTGELFF
>-|TRBJ2-2|few|TRBV7-8
TGTGCCAGCAGCCCGACTTCGAACACCGGGGAGCTGTTTTTT
CASSPTSNTGELFF
>TRBD1|TRBJ1-2|-|TRBV6-1
TGTGCCAGCAGGGAGGGACAGCTCTATGGCTACACCTTC
CASREGQLYGYTF
>TRBD2|TRBJ2-7|-|TRBV27
TGTGCCAGCAGTTTCCCTACTTGGACTAGCGGGAGGGGGTACGAGCAGTACTTC
CASSFPTWTSGRGYEQYF
>TRBD1|TRBJ1-3|-|TRBV27
TGTGCCAGCAGTTCCGGGACAGGGGATGGAAACACCATATATTTT
CASSSGTGDGNTIYF
>TRBD1|TRBJ2-3|-|TRBV4-1
TGCGCCAGCAGCCGACAGGGCATTTTTTCAGATACGCAGTATTTT
CASSRQGIFSDTQYF
>TRBD1|TRBJ1-1|-|TRBV4-1
TGCGCCAGCAGCCAAGGTGACAGGGGCGGCACTGAAGCTTTCTTT
CASSQGDRGGTEAFF
>TRBD2|TRBJ2-3|-|TRBV25-1
TGTGCCAGCAGTGCTTGGACTAGCGGGAGGACAGATACGCAGTATTTT
CASSAWTSGRTDTQYF
>TRBD1|TRBJ1-1|-|TRBV7-9
TGTGCCAGCAGCAAGACAGGGGTCACTGAAGCTTTCTTT
CASSKTGVTEAFF
>-|TRBJ2-3|-|TRBV5-1
TGCGCCAGCAGCTTGGCCCAGGGTACAGATACGCAGTATTTT
CASSLAQGTDTQYF
>-|TRBJ1-1|-|TRBV7-2
TGTGCCAGCAGCTTAGCCCCTGCCCCGAGGAACACTGAAGCTTTCTTT
CASSLAPAPRNTEAFF
>TRBD1|TRBJ1-5|few|TRBV7-9
TGTGCCAGCAGCGCCGGACAGGGGATAGTTCAGCCCCAGCATTTT
CASSAGQGIVQPQHF
>-|TRBJ1-1|-|TRBV5-5
TGTGCCAGCAGCTTGATTATTCCGGGGAGTGAAGCTTTCTTT
CASSLIIPGSEAFF
>-|TRBJ1-2|-|TRBV7-9
TGTGCCAGCAGCGTCGACCGCGACTCGGGTAGCTACACCTTC
CASSVDRDSGSYTF
>TRBD1|TRBJ2-5|-|TRBV27
TGTGCCAGCAGTCAATTAGCAGGACAGGCCCAAGAGACCCAGTACTTC
CASSQLAGQAQETQYF
>-|TRBJ1-1|-|TRBV19
TGTGCCAGTCAATTCGGGAACACTGAAGCTTTCTTT
CASQFGNTEAFF
>TRBD2|TRBJ2-7|-|TRBV13
TGTGCCAGCAGCTCCCGACCCGGACTAGCGGGGGACTACGAGCAGTACTTC
CASSSRPGLAGDYEQYF
>-|TRBJ1-1|-|TRBV4-1
TGCGCCAGCAGCCAAGAATTCAGGATCACTGAAGCTTTCTTT
CASSQEFRITEAFF
>TRBD1|TRBJ1-2|-|TRBV25-1
TGTGCCAGCAGTCGTAGATATCCGGGACAGGGGGTCGGCTACACCTTC
CASSRRYPGQGVGYTF
>TRBD1|TRBJ1-2|-|TRBV28
TGTGCCAGCAGCACCCCCGGACAGGGGTTCTATGGCTACACCTTC
CASSTPGQGFYGYTF
>TRBD1|TRBJ2-1|-|TRBV29-1
TGCAGCGTTAGGACAGGGGACTTACTCAATGAGCAGTTCTTC
CSVRTGDLLNEQFF
>-|TRBJ2-2|few|TRBV27
TGTGCCAGCAGTTTACCGGCCGGGGAGCTGTTTTTT
CASSLPAGELFF
>TRBD1|TRBJ2-5|once|TRBV6-5
TGTGCCAGCAGTCCCCGGGACAGGGCAAAAGAGACCCAGTACTTC
CASSPRDRAKETQYF
>TRBD2|TRBJ2-5|-|TRBV2
TGTGCCAGCGCCAGCGGGGGGGCCTTTGAGACCCAGTACTTC
CASASGGAFETQYF
>-|TRBJ2-3|-|TRBV4-3
TGCGCCAGCAGCCGGTACTCGAGCACAGATACGCAGTATTTT
CASSRYSSTDTQYF
>-|TRBJ1-4|-|TRBV14
TGTGCCAGCAGCCAACTTGGACTGACCCTGGAGGAAAAACTGTTTTTT
CASSQLGLTLEEKLFF
>-|TRBJ1-1|once|TRBV2
TGTGCCAGCCTCAACTCCCGCCCCTTGGGCAGGTTGAACACTGAAGCTTTCTTT
CASLNSRPLGRLNTEAFF
>TRBD1|TRBJ2-1|-|TRBV9
TGTGCCAGCAGCAAAGAGGCAGGGGGCTTGAATGAGCAGTTCTTC
CASSKEAGGLNEQFF
>-|TRBJ2-3|-|TRBV7-2
TGTGCCAGCAGCTTAGCCGGTGCTAGCGGCACAGATACGCAGTATTTT
CASSLAGASGTDTQYF
>TRBD1|TRBJ2-7|-|TRBV6-5
TGTGCCAGCAGTTACCGTCCCGGGACAGCCTCCTACGAGCAGTACTTC
CASSYRPGTASYEQYF